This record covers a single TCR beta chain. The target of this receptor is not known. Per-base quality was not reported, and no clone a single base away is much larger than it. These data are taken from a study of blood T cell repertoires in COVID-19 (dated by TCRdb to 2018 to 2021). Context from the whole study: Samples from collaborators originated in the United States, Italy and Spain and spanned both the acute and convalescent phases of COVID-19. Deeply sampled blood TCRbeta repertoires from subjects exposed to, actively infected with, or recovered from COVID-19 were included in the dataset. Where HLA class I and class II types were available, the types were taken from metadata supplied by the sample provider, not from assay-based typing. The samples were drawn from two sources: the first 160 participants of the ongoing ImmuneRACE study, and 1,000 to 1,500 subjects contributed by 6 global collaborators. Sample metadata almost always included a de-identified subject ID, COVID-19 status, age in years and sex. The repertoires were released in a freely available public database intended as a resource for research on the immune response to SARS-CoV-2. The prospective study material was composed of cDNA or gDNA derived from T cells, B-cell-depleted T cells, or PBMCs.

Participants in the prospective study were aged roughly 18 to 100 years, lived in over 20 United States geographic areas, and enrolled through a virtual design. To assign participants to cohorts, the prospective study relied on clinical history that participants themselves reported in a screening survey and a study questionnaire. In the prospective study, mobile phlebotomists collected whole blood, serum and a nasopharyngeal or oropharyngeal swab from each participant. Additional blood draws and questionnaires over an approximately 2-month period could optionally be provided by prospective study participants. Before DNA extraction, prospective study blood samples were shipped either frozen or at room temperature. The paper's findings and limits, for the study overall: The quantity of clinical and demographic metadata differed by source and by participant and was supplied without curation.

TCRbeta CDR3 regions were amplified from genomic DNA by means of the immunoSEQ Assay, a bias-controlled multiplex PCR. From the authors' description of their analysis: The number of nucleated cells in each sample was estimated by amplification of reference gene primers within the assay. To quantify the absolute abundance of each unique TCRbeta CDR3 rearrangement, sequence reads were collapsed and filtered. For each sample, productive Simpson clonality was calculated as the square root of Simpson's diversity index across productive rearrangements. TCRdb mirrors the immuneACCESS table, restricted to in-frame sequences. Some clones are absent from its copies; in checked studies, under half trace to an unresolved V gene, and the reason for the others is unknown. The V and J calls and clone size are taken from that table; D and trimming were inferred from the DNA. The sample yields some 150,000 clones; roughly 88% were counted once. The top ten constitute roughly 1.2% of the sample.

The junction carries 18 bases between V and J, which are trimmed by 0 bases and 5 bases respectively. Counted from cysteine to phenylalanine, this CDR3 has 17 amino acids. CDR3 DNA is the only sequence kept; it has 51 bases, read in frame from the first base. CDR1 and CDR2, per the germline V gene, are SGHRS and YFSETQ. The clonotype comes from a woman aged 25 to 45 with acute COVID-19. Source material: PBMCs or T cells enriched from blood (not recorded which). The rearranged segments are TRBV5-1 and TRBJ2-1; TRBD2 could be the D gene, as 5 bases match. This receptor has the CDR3 CASSLALASRPHNEQFF. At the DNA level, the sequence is TGCGCCAGCAGCTTGGCCCTAGCATCCCGTCCGCACAATGAGCAGTTCTTC.